The 16 T cell receptor beta chains in this list originate from one sample, sequenced in a study of blood T cell repertoires in COVID-19. The method was immunoSEQ multiplex PCR; TCRdb's version includes in-frame clones alone and lacks a portion of them. This repertoire shows around 250,000 clones, 84% found once; its top ten account for around 3.6%. Sample: PBMCs or T cells enriched from blood (not recorded which). These receptors came from a man aged 45-65 years who had recovered from COVID-19.

The J gene is TRBJ1-6, the V gene TRBV11-3; D possibly corresponds to TRBD1 (5 bases). CDR3 size: 15 residues. V was shortened by 7 bases and J by 7 bases, with 17 bases between the two germline ends. CDR1 SGHNT and CDR2 YENEEA come from the germline V gene. The CDR3 region is CASTPGRETNSPLHF. The DNA for the CDR3 is TGTGCCAGCACCCCAGGGCGGGAGACGAATTCACCCCTCCACTTT. Full variable domain (rest looked up from reference TRBV11-3 and TRBJ1-6): EAGVVQSPRYKIIEKKQPVAFWCNPISGHNTLYWYLQNLGQGPELLIRYENEEAVDDSQLPKDRFSAERLKGVDSTLKIQPAELGDSAVYLCASTPGRETNSPLHFGNGTRLTVT.

The chain joins TRBV18 to TRBJ1-1; possible D gene TRBD1, 5 bases. The CDR3 spans 14 residues. CDR1 is KGHSH and CDR2 is LQKENI in the germline V gene. The V and J ends lost 3 bases and 10 bases respectively, with 18 bases between them. The CDR3 region has the DNA TGTGCCAGCTCACCCGCAGGGAGGGCCGGGAGAGCTTTCTTT. Translating it yields CASSPAGRAGRAFF.

The chain employs TRBV28 and TRBJ2-7, with D unresolved. The length of the CDR3 is 15 residues. Trimming removed 5 bases at V and 3 bases at J, with 17 bases between. CDR1 MDHEN and CDR2 SYDVKM come from the germline V gene. CDR3 in amino acids: CASSPTPASIYEQYF. The CDR3 coding sequence is TGTGCCAGCAGTCCGACCCCAGCTAGTATCTACGAGCAGTACTTC.

The chain couples TRBV5-4 to TRBJ2-3, with 15 bases aligning to TRBD2. The CDR3 spans 20 residues. The V gene's germline CDR1 is SGHNT and CDR2 YYREEE (reference sequence). V dropped 1 base and J dropped 6; count of bases not matched to a gene: 15. As DNA, the CDR3 is TGTGCCAGCAGCTTGTCTATCATAAGGACTAGCGGGGGGGCCCGCGATACGCAGTATTTT. This gives the protein CASSLSIIRTSGGARDTQYF. Using reference TRBV5-4 and TRBJ2-3 for the parts outside the CDR3, the full variable domain is ETGVTQSPTHLIKTRGQQVTLRCSSQSGHNTVSWYQQALGQGPQFIFQYYREEENGRGNFPPRFSGLQFPNYSSELNVNALELDDSALYLCASSLSIIRTSGGARDTQYFGPGTRLTVL.

The J gene is TRBJ2-5, the V gene TRBV6-5; D perhaps matches TRBD2 (5 bases). V was trimmed by 0 bases and J by 5 bases, leaving 16 bases between them. The germline V gene encodes CDR1 MNHEY and CDR2 SVGAGI. There are 16 residues in the CDR3. For the CDR3, the DNA is TGTGCCAGCAGTTACTCGAGCGGCGTTGGTTGGGAGACCCAGTACTTC. It yields the protein CASSYSSGVGWETQYF.

V is TRBV6-5 and J is TRBJ2-1; possibly TRBD2 for D (6 bases). The V gene's germline CDR1 is MNHEY and CDR2 SVGAGI. The CDR3 extends over 16 amino acids. V was trimmed by 4 bases and J by 4 bases, leaving 17 bases between them. This CDR3 is CASSSLISGYYNEQFF. CDR3 coding DNA: TGTGCCAGCAGTTCCCTCATTAGCGGATATTACAATGAGCAGTTCTTC.

This chain connects TRBV12-5 to TRBJ1-5; D unclear. The CDR3 contains 11 residues. V lost 3 bases to trimming and J lost 8 bases, with 5 bases between them. Germline CDR1 LGHNT, CDR2 FRNRAP. The CDR3 spells CASGFTEPQHF. CDR3 in DNA: TGTGCTAGTGGTTTTACGGAGCCCCAGCATTTT.

The V gene is TRBV19, the J gene TRBJ2-3; TRBD2 matches at 10 bases. Germline V gene lookup returns CDR1 LNHDA and CDR2 SQIVND (reference sequence). V was clipped by 5 bases and J by 2 bases; unmatched bases: 7. The CDR3 has 16 residues. DNA of the CDR3: TGTGCCAGTAGTTTCGGACTAGCGGCCTACACAGATACGCAGTATTTT. Protein product: CASSFGLAAYTDTQYF. The full variable domain, its missing parts supplied by reference TRBV19 and TRBJ2-3, is DGGITQSPKYLFRKEGQNVTLSCEQNLNHDAMYWYRQDPGQGLRLIYYSQIVNDFQKGDIAEGYSVSREKKESFPLTVTSAQKNPTAFYLCASSFGLAAYTDTQYFGPGTRLTVL.

This clone was counted between two and nine times. This rearrangement joins TRBV6-6 to TRBJ1-6; 12 positions match TRBD1. The ends lost 5 bases at V and 8 bases at J; junction bases unmatched: 10. The CDR3 runs 17 residues. Germline CDR1 and CDR2: MNHNY and SVGAGI (reference sequence). CDR3 loop: CASSPGTGGVGDSPLHF. CDR3 DNA sequence: TGTGCCAGCAGTCCCGGGACAGGGGGCGTAGGCGATTCACCCCTCCACTTT.

This clone has just one count. The genes are TRBV30 and TRBJ2-7, with D maybe TRBD1 (6 bases). The length of the CDR3 is 13 residues. V dropped 5 bases and J dropped 2 bases, with 13 bases sitting between them. From germline, CDR1 is GTSNPN and CDR2 SVGIG (reference sequence). CDR3 coding DNA: TGTGCCTGGGCCACAGGGCCACCCTACGAGCAGTACTTC. Encoded protein: CAWATGPPYEQYF.

The CDR3 DNA is TGTGCTAGTGGTCCCGGGACAGAGTATAATTCACCCCTCCACTTT. Protein sequence: CASGPGTEYNSPLHF. The chain combines TRBV12-5 with TRBJ1-6; 7 bases line up with TRBD1. Trimming at V came to 5 bases and at J to 4 bases, leaving 5 bases not matched to a gene. Germline CDR1 and CDR2: LGHNT and FRNRAP. The CDR3 totals 15 residues.

V and J are TRBV5-5 and TRBJ1-2; 12 positions agree with TRBD1. The germline gives CDR1 SGHKS, CDR2 YYEKEE (reference sequence). V was pared by 4 bases and J by 8 bases, with 9 bases of the junction left unmatched. The CDR3 covers 15 residues. The CDR3 DNA sequence: TGTGCCAGCAGCATTCCGGGACAGGGGGCGGGAGGCTACACCTTC. Its translation: CASSIPGQGAGGYTF. The full variable domain, with the rest looked up from reference TRBV5-5 and TRBJ1-2, is DAGVTQSPTHLIKTRGQQVTLRCSPISGHKSVSWYQQVLGQGPQFIFQYYEKEERGRGNFPDRFSARQFPNYSSELNVNALLLGDSALYLCASSIPGQGAGGYTFGSGTRLTVV.

The rearrangement links TRBV25-1 to TRBJ1-1; D is perhaps TRBD1 (5 bases). Trimming cost V 4 bases and J 6 bases, with 12 bases left between them. Per germline, CDR1 MGHDK and CDR2 SYGVNS. The CDR3 loop spans 13 amino acids. Written as DNA, the CDR3 is TGTGCCAGCAGTGTCATGGCGGGGGCTGAAGCTTTCTTT. Its translation is CASSVMAGAEAFF.

The rearrangement links TRBV6-2 or TRBV6-3 to TRBJ2-7, with D hard to call. This CDR3 region has 14 residues. Per germline, CDR1 MNHEY and CDR2 SVGEGT. V was clipped by 5 bases and J by 0 bases, with 11 bases between them. Here the CDR3 reads CASSPRFPSYEQYF. CDR3 DNA sequence: TGTGCCAGCAGTCCCAGGTTCCCCTCCTACGAGCAGTACTTC.

This rearrangement joins TRBV7-2 to TRBJ1-1; 10 bases align to TRBD1. The CDR3 runs 14 residues. V lost 5 bases to trimming and J lost 8 bases; unmatched junction nucleotides: 8. CDR1 is SGHTA and CDR2 is FQGNSA in the germline V gene. The CDR3 DNA is TGTGCCAGCAGCGGGACAGGGGACTTATGGGAAGCTTTCTTT. Its translation: CASSGTGDLWEAFF. Drawing the rest from reference TRBV7-2 and TRBJ1-1, the complete variable domain is GAGVSQSPSNKVTEKGKDVELRCDPISGHTALYWYRQSLGQGLEFLIYFQGNSAPDKSGLPSDRFSAERTGGSVSTLTIQRTQQEDSAVYLCASSGTGDLWEAFFGQGTRLTVV.

The J gene is TRBJ1-3, the V gene TRBV20-1; 8 positions match TRBD1. The CDR3 contains 15 residues. Germline CDR1 is DFQATT and CDR2 is SNEGSKA (reference sequence). The V and J ends lost 3 bases and 2 bases, in that order; junction bases with no gene match: 6. This CDR3 is CSASDIQGAGNTIYF. The DNA of the CDR3 is TGCAGTGCTAGTGATATACAGGGGGCTGGAAACACCATATATTTT.